This T cell receptor (beta chain) was obtained from a study of cytomegalovirus exposure and HLA in healthy donors. Study as a whole: A previous analysis identified approximately 120 million unique TCR beta sequences derived from around 200 million T cells.

Primers: 60 Vbeta forward and 13 Jbeta reverse. Some clones are missing from TCRdb's copy, which holds only in-frame ones; the method was immunoSEQ multiplex PCR. The table has 140,000 to 150,000 clones, roughly 80% seen once. Note on this clone: The target antigen is unknown.

The study, taken as a whole, reports: Reportedly, a later analysis found an Asian-associated ancestry cluster had fewer N-insertions than the approximately 670-donor mean. For TCR beta chains, V- and J-gene trimming was later linked to a missense DCLRE1C variant. In a later analysis, at a false discovery rate of 0.05, about 16,000 TCR beta sequences matched HLA alleles.

The CDR3 runs 13 residues. The chain carries TRBV6-7 and TRBJ1-6, with 8 bases matching TRBD1. TRBV6-7 is filed as an ORF, its function uncertain. Sequencing was performed on PBMCs. This clonotype originated in a woman between 35 and 50 years old in good health and CMV-seropositive. The CDR3 region is CTCQGARNSPLHF. DNA of the CDR3: TGTACCTGTCAGGGGGCGCGGAACTCACCCCTCCACTTT.